Below are 17 T cell receptor beta chains sequenced from a single sample in a study of T-cell memory formation after mild COVID-19. TCRdb recomputed calls from the 5' RACE reads with MiXCR, one row per CDR3 protein. Of over 350,000 distinct CDR3 sequences in the sample, roughly 26% were seen once. Sample: PBMCs or a T cell subset sorted from them (not recorded which). These receptors came from an adult woman who had mild COVID-19 (a few samples of this study predate the infection). Cell type and time point are not known.

The V and J genes are TRBV2 and TRBJ2-2, with TRBD2 identical over 9 bases. V lost 7 bases, J lost 1 base, and 4 bases stayed unmatched. The V gene's germline CDR1 is SNHLY and CDR2 FYNNEI. The CDR3 is 15 residues long. This CDR3 is CASTRAGGNTGELFF. CDR3 DNA: TGTGCCAGCACCCGAGCGGGGGGGAACACCGGGGAGCTGTTTTTT.

This clonotype was observed once. V gene TRBV27 combines with J gene TRBJ1-2; 10 positions agree with TRBD1. Germline values: CDR1 MNHEY, CDR2 SMNVEV (reference sequence). With V trimmed by 5 bases and J by 5 bases, 8 bases remained unmatched. CDR3 size: 15 residues. DNA of the CDR3: TGTGCCAGCAGTACGCGACAGGGGGCGGGATATGGCTACACCTTC. Protein: CASSTRQGAGYGYTF.

This clonotype appeared a few times. This chain links TRBV6-1 with TRBJ1-1; 7 bases agree with TRBD1. V shed 9 bases, J shed 8 bases, and the junction held 15 bases outside the gene matches. CDR1 is MNHNS and CDR2 is SASEGT in the germline V gene. The CDR3 has 14 amino acids. CDR3 nucleotide sequence: TGTGCCAGTACTGCCGGACAGGCATCCAGGGAAGCTTTCTTT. This encodes CASTAGQASREAFF.

Comments on this clonotype: Just one base apart from a much larger clone, this may be a read error. J is TRBJ1-4 and V is TRBV12-3 or TRBV12-4; 9 nucleotides align to TRBD1. The CDR3 consists of 15 residues. CDR3 loop: CARSLVGDRDGKLFF. For the CDR3, the DNA is TGTGCCAGAAGTTTAGTAGGGGACAGGGACGGAAAACTGTTTTTT.

This clonotype appeared a few times. V usage is TRBV6-5 and J usage is TRBJ2-7; either TRBD1 or TRBD2 may supply D (7 bases each). Germline loops: CDR1 MNHEY, CDR2 SVGAGI. The V end lost 5 bases, the J end lost 2 bases, and 16 bases lay between the germline ends. The CDR3 is made up of 15 amino acids. For the CDR3, the DNA is TGTGCCAGCAGTCCAGGGGGGGGTCGAACCTACGAGCAGTACTTC. Translation: CASSPGGGRTYEQYF.

This clonotype turned up a few times. The chain employs TRBV11-3 and TRBJ2-3; D is perhaps TRBD1 (5 bases). V lost 5 bases and J lost 0, with 6 bases in between. There are 13 residues in the CDR3. The V gene's germline CDR1 is SGHNT and CDR2 YENEEA. CDR3 sequence: CASSKGSTDTQYF. The CDR3 DNA reads as TGTGCCAGCAGCAAGGGGAGCACAGATACGCAGTATTTT.

This sequence joins TRBV15 and TRBJ2-5; D is ambiguous. This CDR3 has 12 residues. V lost 3 bases to trimming and J lost 5 bases, with 7 bases between them. Germline V lookup: CDR1 LNHNV, CDR2 YYDKDF (reference sequence). CDR3 sequence: CATSRGRETQYF. The CDR3 coding sequence is TGTGCCACCAGCAGGGGCAGGGAGACCCAGTACTTC.

This chain connects TRBV7-8 to TRBJ2-5, with TRBD2 identical over 8 bases. The CDR3 runs to 15 residues. V was pared by 5 bases and J by 5 bases, with 10 bases of the junction left unmatched. CDR1 and CDR2 (germline): SGHVS, FQNEAQ. CDR3 bases: TGTGCCAGCAGCCCCGGGAGGGGTCCGGGGGAGACCCAGTACTTC. Translation gives CASSPGRGPGETQYF.

This chain joins TRBV12-3 or TRBV12-4 and TRBJ2-7; 7 bases are shared with TRBD1. The V segment lost 10 bases and the J segment 1 base; nucleotides outside the gene matches: 4. The CDR3 contains 12 residues. The CDR3 reads CAIKTGSYEQYF. The CDR3 region has the DNA TGTGCCATCAAGACAGGGTCCTACGAGCAGTACTTC.

The sample holds a few counts of this clonotype. The chain carries TRBV10-3 and TRBJ2-7, with 8 bases matching TRBD1. CDR1 and CDR2 from the germline V gene are ENHRY and SYGVKD. The CDR3 covers 15 residues. J was trimmed by 3 bases and V by 0 bases; bases with no gene match: 4. CDR3 sequence (DNA): TGTGCCATCAGTGAGTCTGGGACAGGAGGCTACGAGCAGTACTTC. It specifies CAISESGTGGYEQYF.

A few counts support this clonotype. The chain is built from TRBV18 and TRBJ1-2; D unresolved. Germline V CDR1 and CDR2: KGHSH, LQKENI. This CDR3 is built from 13 residues. Trimming cost V 3 bases and J 6 bases, with 11 bases left between them. CDR3 amino acids: CASSPNIADGYTF. The CDR3 nucleotides are TGTGCCAGCTCACCGAATATTGCCGATGGCTACACCTTC.

The DNA for the CDR3 is TGTGCCACCAGTGATTCCAGGCTAGGGGGACCCTACGAGCAGTACTTC. Amino acid sequence: CATSDSRLGGPYEQYF. The chain couples TRBV24-1 to TRBJ2-7, with D perhaps matching TRBD1 (6 bases). Trimming cost V 2 bases and J 2 bases, with 15 bases left between them. The CDR3 is 16 amino acids. Germline loops: CDR1 KGHDR, CDR2 SFDVKD.

There are a few counts of this clonotype. CDR3 coding DNA: TGCGCCAGCAGCTTGGCAGGGCAGACTAATGAAAAACTGTTTTTT. This encodes CASSLAGQTNEKLFF. The chain links TRBV5-1 to TRBJ1-4; tentatively, D is TRBD1 (5 bases). V gave up 0 bases and J gave up 2 bases, with 8 bases separating them. Per germline, CDR1 SGHRS and CDR2 YFSETQ. The CDR3 extends over 15 amino acids. Full variable domain (remainder filled in from reference TRBV5-1 and TRBJ1-4): KAGVTQTPRYLIKTRGQQVTLSCSPISGHRSVSWYQQTPGQGLQFLFEYFSETQRNKGNFPGRFSGRQFSNSRSEMNVSTLELGDSALYLCASSLAGQTNEKLFFGSGTQLSVL.

The chain employs TRBV11-2 and TRBJ2-7, with D perhaps matching TRBD2 (6 bases). The germline CDR1 and CDR2 sequences are SGHAT and FQNNGV. V lost 5 bases and J lost 2, with 19 bases in between. The CDR3 is 16 residues long. CDR3 sequence: CASSLGRRTLPYEQYF. In nucleotides, the CDR3 is TGTGCCAGCAGCCTAGGGAGGAGGACTCTGCCCTACGAGCAGTACTTC. The whole variable domain, filled in from reference TRBV11-2 and TRBJ2-7, reads EAGVAQSPRYKIIEKRQSVAFWCNPISGHATLYWYQQILGQGPKLLIQFQNNGVVDDSQLPKDRFSAERLKGVDSTLKIQPAKLEDSAVYLCASSLGRRTLPYEQYFGPGTRLTVT.

This clonotype was counted between two and nine times. This chain uses TRBV6-5 with TRBJ2-5; 7 nucleotides agree with TRBD1. There are 17 residues in the CDR3. The V gene end was trimmed by 2 bases and the J gene end by 5 bases; junction bases not matched to a gene: 14. CDR1 is MNHEY and CDR2 is SVGAGI in the germline V gene. CDR3 in DNA: TGTGCCAGCAGTTACCTCACAAACGACAGGGCCGTCGAGACCCAGTACTTC. Its translation is CASSYLTNDRAVETQYF.

The gene calls are TRBV5-1 and TRBJ1-2, with TRBD1 matching over 7 bases. V trimming: 5 bases; J trimming: 8 bases; junction bases outside the gene matches: 12. The germline CDR1 and CDR2 sequences are SGHRS and YFSETQ. The CDR3 consists of 14 residues. CDR3: CASRASTGMGGYTF. The CDR3 coding sequence is TGCGCCAGCAGGGCGTCGACAGGGATGGGAGGCTACACCTTC.

The rearrangement uses TRBV28 and TRBJ2-1; no clear D. The CDR3 consists of 14 residues. CDR1 and CDR2 from the germline V gene are MDHEN and SYDVKM. V was clipped by 3 bases and J by 8 bases, with 14 bases between them. DNA for the CDR3: TGTGCCAGCAGTTTTAATGGTCCATTGGATGAGCAGTTCTTC. This codes for CASSFNGPLDEQFF.